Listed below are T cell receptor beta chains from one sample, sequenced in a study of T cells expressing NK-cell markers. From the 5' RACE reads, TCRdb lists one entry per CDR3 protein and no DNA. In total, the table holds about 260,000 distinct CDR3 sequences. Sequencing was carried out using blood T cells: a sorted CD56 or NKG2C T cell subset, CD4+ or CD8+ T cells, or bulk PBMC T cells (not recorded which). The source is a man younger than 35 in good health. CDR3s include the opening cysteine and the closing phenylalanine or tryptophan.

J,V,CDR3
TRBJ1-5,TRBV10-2,CASSEIGGLEPQHF
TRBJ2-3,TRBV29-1,CSAKTGLSTDTQYF
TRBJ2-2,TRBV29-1,CSVGDRVKTGELFF
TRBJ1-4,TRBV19,CASRPAFRLNEKLFF
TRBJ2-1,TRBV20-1,CSARAGLAGTSYNEQFF
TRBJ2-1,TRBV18,CASSPQGGYNEQFF
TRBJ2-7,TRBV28,CASRPGTSGSFYEQYF
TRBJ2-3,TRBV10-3,CAISGRWGAGSTDTQYF
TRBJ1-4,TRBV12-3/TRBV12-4,CASSFGSGQGTEKLFF
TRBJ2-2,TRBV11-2,CASSLDLPKLHNKNTGELFF
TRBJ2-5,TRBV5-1,CASSQRGTNGRETQYF
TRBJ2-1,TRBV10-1,CASSESPSGVSYNEQFF
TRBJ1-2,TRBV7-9,CASSLETGVGYTF
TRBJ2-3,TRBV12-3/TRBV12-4,CASFLTGSTDTQYF
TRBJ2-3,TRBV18,CASSPTVQRRVSTDTQYF
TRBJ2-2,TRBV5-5,CASSSRPGQGAGELFF
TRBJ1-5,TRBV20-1,CSARDNLPSNQPQHF
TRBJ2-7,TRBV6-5,CASRLLPDRGEGEQYF
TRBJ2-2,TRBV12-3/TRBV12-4,CASQGLAEPGLGELFF
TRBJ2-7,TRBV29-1,CSVAGERGVYEQYF
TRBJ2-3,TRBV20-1,CSASSGLSGRDTQYF
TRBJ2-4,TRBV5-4,CASSSGTSVPLAKNIQYF
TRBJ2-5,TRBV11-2,CASSLIGREETQYF
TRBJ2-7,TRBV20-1,CSARDTANEQYF
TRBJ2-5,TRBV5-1,CASSLEGLAGVGMETQYF
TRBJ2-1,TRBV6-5,CASSYNGGSGNEQFF
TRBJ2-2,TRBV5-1,CASSFAGVRAGELFF
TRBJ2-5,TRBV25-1,CASSATPPRQDFLQETQYF
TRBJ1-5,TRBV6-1,CASSELGQDFAQHF
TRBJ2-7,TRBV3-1,CASSQPQGARSEQYF
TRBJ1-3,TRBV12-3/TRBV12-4,CASSLEGGGNTIYF
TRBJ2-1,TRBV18,CASSPPATSADEQFF
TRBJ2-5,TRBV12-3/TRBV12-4,CASTPTGQETQYF
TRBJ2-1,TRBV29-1,CSVGSASGRVEQFF
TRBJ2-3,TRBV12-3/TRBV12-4,CASSARGFWDTQYF
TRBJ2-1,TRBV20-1,CSALAGTYNEQFF
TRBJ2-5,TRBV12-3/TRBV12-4,CASSLRQGILRETQYF
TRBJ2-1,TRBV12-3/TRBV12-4,CASNLGETGGPDNEQFF
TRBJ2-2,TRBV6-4,CASSARNTGELFF
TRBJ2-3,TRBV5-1,CASSPLRGRGSTDTQYF
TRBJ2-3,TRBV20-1,CSARAIGPEDPTDTQYF
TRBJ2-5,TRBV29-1,CSVGRNQETQYF
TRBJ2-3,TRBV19,CASGLLTDTQYF
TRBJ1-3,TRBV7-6,CATTDIRLSGNTIYF
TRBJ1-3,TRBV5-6,CASSSDRLSGNTIYF
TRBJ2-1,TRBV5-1,CASSLPGQGVSEQFF
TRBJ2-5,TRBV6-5,CASSSPPGTSGRPGTQYF
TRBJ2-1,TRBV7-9,CASSLRGLSYNEQFF
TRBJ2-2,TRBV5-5,CASSLLGYTGELFF